This TCR beta chain was documented in a study of blood T cell repertoires in COVID-19 (dated by TCRdb to the early 2020s). About the full investigation: Samples from collaborators originated in the United States, Italy and Spain and spanned both the acute and convalescent phases of COVID-19. The samples were drawn from the first 160 participants of the ongoing ImmuneRACE study and from about 1,200 subjects provided by 6 global collaborators. The material from the prospective study consisted of cDNA or gDNA derived from T cells, B-cell-depleted T cells, or PBMCs. Nearly every sample came with metadata listing a de-identified subject ID, COVID-19 status, age in years and sex. Where available, HLA class I and class II types were taken from metadata supplied by the sample provider and were not determined by assay-based typing. Subjects who had been exposed to COVID-19, were actively infected with it, or had recovered from it provided the deeply sampled blood TCRbeta repertoires that made up the dataset. A freely available public database, intended as a resource for researchers studying the immune response to SARS-CoV-2, is where the repertoires were released.

Summary of the overall study and its limitations: How much clinical and demographic metadata was included differed by source and by participant, and the metadata was provided uncurated.

The immunoSEQ Assay, a bias-controlled multiplex PCR, was used to amplify TCRbeta CDR3 regions from genomic DNA. Processing in the source paper ran as follows. The number of nucleated cells in each sample was estimated by amplification of reference gene primers within the assay. To quantify the absolute abundance of each unique TCRbeta CDR3 rearrangement, sequence reads were collapsed and filtered. For each sample, productive Simpson clonality was calculated by taking the square root of Simpson's diversity index across productive rearrangements. This immuneACCESS table, as held by TCRdb, lists in-frame sequences with V and J called but not all clones. Of the missing ones, under half trace to an unresolved V gene in checked studies; the others have no known cause. That table gives V, J and clone size, and the DNA gave D and trimming. The sample has about 380,000 clones on record, roughly 80% of them singletons. The ten largest account for about 1% of the sample.

In the case of this clone: Its antigen has not been determined. Base-call qualities are not available, and no considerably larger clone is one nucleotide away.

CDR1 and CDR2 were assigned from the germline V gene (reference sequence) as LNHDA and SQIVND. Taken from cysteine to phenylalanine, the CDR3 has 13 residues. Here the CDR3 DNA is all that survives: 39 bases in frame from base 1. Ends trimmed: V by 6 bases, J by 5 bases; bases unmatched to a gene: 6. Each collaborating institution followed its own protocols to collect whole blood in K2EDTA tubes. For TCRbeta analysis, collaborator samples were shipped as frozen whole blood, as isolated PBMCs, or as DNA extracted from either sample type. The sequence is built from TRBV19 and TRBJ1-2; 7 middle bases align to TRBD1. The TCR originated in a human donor with acute or convalescent COVID-19. The donor label of this sample is uncertain. The sequenced sample consisted of peripheral blood. At the DNA level, the sequence is TGTGCCAGTAGCCCGGACAGGTGGTATGGCTACACCTTC. Translated, it gives CASSPDRWYGYTF.